This TCR beta chain was found in a study of vaccination and CD4 T cells after COVID-19. Across the whole study: Every participant had a vaccine, which was either BNT162b2 or mRNA-1273, given in two doses. Post-vaccination sampling time points for a few convalescent patients were day 14 and days 161 to 241. Post-diagnosis, post-COVID samples were collected after a median around 97 days, ranging 35 to 161.

TCRdb analysed the PCR reads with MiXCR anew, one entry per CDR3 protein. The sample lists roughly 30,000 distinct CDR3 sequences, 45% to 60% occurring once. In germline, CDR1 is MNHEY, CDR2 SVGAGI. With V trimmed by 0 bases and J by 8 bases, 8 bases remained unmatched. This CDR3 contains 18 residues. Sample time point: late sampling 161 to 241 days after vaccination in a few convalescent patients. Sequencing was performed on CD4+ T cells from blood, taken about 7 months after SARS-CoV-2 vaccination. The chain has TRBV6-5 and TRBJ2-2; TRBD2 matches 14 bases. The TCR was taken from a human donor who had recovered from COVID-19. CDR3 sequence reads: CASSYSTGLAGGGGELFF. The CDR3 DNA sequence: TGTGCCAGCAGTTACTCGACTGGACTAGCGGGAGGTGGGGGGGAGCTGTTTTTT.